This T cell receptor (beta chain) was recovered during a study of identical twins. Study findings and constraints: Within beta out-of-frame sequences, the excess sharing observed between twins was weaker.

TCRdb redid the calling of the 5' RACE reads with MiXCR, one entry per CDR3 protein. Of approximately 1.8 million distinct CDR3 sequences listed, 25% to 35% were seen once; the top ten hold roughly 0.3%. This clonotype showed up just a few times. Its antigen is still unknown. The V gene end was trimmed by 0 bases and the J gene end by 3 bases; junction bases not matched to a gene: 9. The CDR3 spans 19 residues. From germline, CDR1 is LGHNA and CDR2 YNFKEQ. The sample was cord blood. This sequence originates from a newborn girl in good health. The chain couples TRBV4-2 to TRBJ2-3; 13 bases align to TRBD2. DNA for the CDR3: TGTGCCAGCAGCCAAGATCCCTTTTGGACTAGCGGGAGTACAGATACGCAGTATTTT. It codes for CASSQDPFWTSGSTDTQYF.